This T cell receptor (beta chain) was recorded in a study of T cell changes during pregnancy in multiple sclerosis. Trimming pared 4 bases from V and 10 bases from J, leaving 20 bases between. In germline, CDR1 is SGDLS, CDR2 YYNGEE. This CDR3 spans 15 amino acids. Data came from immunoSEQ multiplex PCR; TCRdb stores just in-frame clones and leaves some out. This table has fewer than 30,000 clones, approximately 90% appearing once. This clone was seen only a few times. Specimen: CD4+ T cells from peripheral blood mononuclear cells, collected in the first trimester of pregnancy. The gene calls are TRBV9 and TRBJ1-4, with a tentative D call TRBD1 (6 bases). The TCR comes from a female donor with multiple sclerosis, enrolled in a pregnancy study. CDR3 in DNA: TGTGCCAGCAGCCCATCTCGGACAGAAGGCGGAAAACTGTTTTTT. This encodes CASSPSRTEGGKLFF. Based on the CDR3 plus reference TRBV9 and TRBJ1-4, the full variable domain is DSGVTQTPKHLITATGQRVTLRCSPRSGDLSVYWYQQSLDQGLQFLIQYYNGEERAKGNILERFSAQQFPDLHSELNLSSLELGDSALYFCASSPSRTEGGKLFFGSGTQLSVL.